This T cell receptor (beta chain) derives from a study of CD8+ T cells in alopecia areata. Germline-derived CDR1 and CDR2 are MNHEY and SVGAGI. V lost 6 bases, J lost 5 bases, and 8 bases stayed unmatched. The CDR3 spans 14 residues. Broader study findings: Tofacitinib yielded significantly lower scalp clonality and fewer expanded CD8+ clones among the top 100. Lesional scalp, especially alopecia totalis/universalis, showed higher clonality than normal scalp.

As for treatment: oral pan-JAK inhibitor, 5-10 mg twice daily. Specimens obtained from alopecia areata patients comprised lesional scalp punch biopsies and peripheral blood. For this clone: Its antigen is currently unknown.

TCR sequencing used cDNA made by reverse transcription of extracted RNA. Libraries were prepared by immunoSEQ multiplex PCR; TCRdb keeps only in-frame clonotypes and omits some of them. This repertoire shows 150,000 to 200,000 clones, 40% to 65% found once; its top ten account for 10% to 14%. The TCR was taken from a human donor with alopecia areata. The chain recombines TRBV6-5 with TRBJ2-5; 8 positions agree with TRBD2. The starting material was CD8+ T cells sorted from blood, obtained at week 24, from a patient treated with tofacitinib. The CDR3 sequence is CASSSGTSVETQYF. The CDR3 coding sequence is TGTGCCAGCAGCTCCGGGACTAGTGTTGAGACCCAGTACTTC.